This T cell receptor beta chain was sequenced for a study of vaccination and CD4 T cells after COVID-19. Study in general: Stimulation used overlapping spike peptides from SARS-CoV-2, HCoV-NL63, HCoV-OC43 and HCoV-229E. Control cultures were supplied with a CEFX pool, an HIV-1 Nef pool, or no peptide at all.

Sequenced with the Oncomine TCR Beta short-read assay was DNA taken from cultured CD4+ T cells. TCRdb independently ran MiXCR on the PCR reads; one entry per CDR3 protein. Counted here are around 12,000 distinct CDR3 sequences, roughly 41% occurring once; the ten biggest clones make up over 7.5%. CDR1 is SGHTA, CDR2 FQGTGA, per germline. V lost 5 bases, J lost 1 base, and 15 bases lay in between. The CDR3 is 15 amino acids. This sample's treatment: roughly 11-day PBMC culture with coronavirus spike peptide pools or control peptides (ViraFEST assay). Half-medium replacement with fresh IL-2 medium took place on days 3 and 7. Following a culture period (10 days), negative selection was used to isolate CD4+ T cells. The sample holds a few counts of this clonotype. Its target is unknown.

This TCR came from a human donor who had recovered from COVID-19. The sample here was CD4+ T cells from blood, cultured in vitro, taken after SARS-CoV-2 vaccination. The chain combines TRBV7-3 with TRBJ2-7, with D tentatively TRBD1 or TRBD2 (6 bases each). In nucleotides, the CDR3 is TGTGCCAGCAGCCCCCTGGGGGCGGGATCCTACGAGCAGTACTTC. It codes for CASSPLGAGSYEQYF. The complete variable domain, with remaining parts taken from reference TRBV7-3 and TRBJ2-7, reads GAGVSQTPSNKVTEKGKYVELRCDPISGHTALYWYRQSLGQGPEFLIYFQGTGAADDSGLPNDRFFAVRPEGSVSTLKIQRTERGDSAVYLCASSPLGAGSYEQYFGPGTRLTVT.